Presented here are 25 T cell receptor beta chains from one specimen sequenced in a study of tumor-infiltrating lymphocytes in primary liver carcinoma. From roughly 470 ng total RNA, TCR beta cDNA was generated with a primer in the constant region. The TCR beta library was amplified through three nested multiplex PCR rounds in a modified ARM-PCR procedure. TRBV1-TRBV30 forward primers and a C-beta reverse primer were used in the first two PCR rounds, which each ran for 9 to 10 cycles. A single record per CDR3 protein comes from TCRdb applying MiXCR to the multiplex PCR reads. Of approximately 60,000 distinct CDR3 sequences in the sample, 55% to 75% were seen once. Starting material for RNA and DNA co-extraction consisted of roughly 19-31 mg of unsorted bulk tissue. Sequenced sample: liver tumor tissue from sampling region 2. Regarding subset: tumor region T2, inferior pole. The receptors were sampled from a man aged 35 to 55 with primary liver carcinoma and hepatitis B virus infection.

About this clonotype itself: With a much larger clone just one base away, this may be a read error. V is TRBV28 and J is TRBJ2-1, with 13 bases identical to TRBD2. Per germline, CDR1 MDHEN and CDR2 SYDVKM. This CDR3 has 13 residues. Trimming cost V 6 bases and J 15 bases; bases outside gene matches: 8. DNA for the CDR3: TGTGCCAGCAGCTCGGGACTAGCGGGAAGGGGGTTCTTC. Protein sequence: CASSSGLAGRGFF.

Concerning this clonotype: Given the absence of the conserved phenylalanine or tryptophan at the CDR3 end, a read error is likely. V usage is TRBV11-2 and J usage is TRBJ2-1; a weak D match, TRBD2 (5 bases). CDR3 length: 16 amino acids. Germline V gene lookup returns CDR1 SGHAT and CDR2 FQNNGV. CDR3 loop: CASSLELLSGMNEQFL. In DNA, the CDR3 is TGTGCTAGCAGCTTAGAACTCCTATCGGGAATGAATGAGCAGTTCTTA.

V and J are TRBV29-1 and TRBJ2-1; 11 positions agree with TRBD2. The V and J ends lost 3 bases and 4 bases, in that order; junction bases with no gene match: 5. The CDR3 extends over 15 amino acids. CDR1 and CDR2 from the germline V gene are SQVTM and ANQGSEA. The CDR3 spells CSVDTSGSSYNEQFF. The CDR3 nucleotides are TGCAGCGTTGACACTAGCGGGAGCTCATACAATGAGCAGTTCTTC.

In the case of this clonotype: One junction end disagrees with the germline gene, perhaps due to a read error. The chain carries TRBV4-3 and TRBJ2-1; D is unresolved. The CDR3 covers 16 residues. CDR1 is LGHNA and CDR2 is YSLEER in the germline V gene. The DNA of the CDR3 is TGCGCCAGCAGCCAAGATAGAGTAGACACCCACAATGAGCAGCCCTTC. This codes for CASSQDRVDTHNEQPF.

The table lists this clonotype with many counts. The chain joins TRBV7-8 to TRBJ2-3; 7 bases are a match to TRBD1. Trimming removed 5 bases from V and 1 base from J; junction bases left unmatched: 12. Germline V lookup: CDR1 SGHVS, CDR2 FQNEAQ. The CDR3 contains 17 residues. In DNA, the CDR3 is TGTGCCAGCAGCAAATTACAGGGGCTTTACGGCACAGATACGCAGTATTTT. This sequence encodes CASSKLQGLYGTDTQYF.

On this clonotype itself: The junction departs from germline at one end; a sequencing error may be responsible. The chain joins TRBV29-1 to TRBJ1-3; no clear D gene. CDR1 is SQVTM and CDR2 is ANQGSEA in the germline V gene. This CDR3 contains 16 residues. Here the CDR3 DNA reads TGCAGCGTTGAAGGCAGAGACGCCCGCTCTGGAAACCCCATATATTTT. It encodes CSVEGRDARSGNPIYF.

This clonotype was seen many times. V gene TRBV30 combines with J gene TRBJ2-5; weak D call: TRBD1 (5 bases). The CDR3 is 13 residues long. V lost 2 bases and J lost 5, with 12 bases in between. Per germline, CDR1 GTSNPN and CDR2 SVGIG (reference sequence). In DNA, the CDR3 is TGTGCCTGGAGTAAGAGATCAGGGGAGACCCAGTACTTC. Protein: CAWSKRSGETQYF.

As regards this clonotype: One end of the junction varies from germline; a read error may be responsible. The chain links TRBV11-2 to TRBJ1-2; 7 bases are a match to TRBD1. Germline CDR1 SGHAT, CDR2 FQNNGV. The CDR3 is 15 amino acids. In DNA, the CDR3 is TGTGTCAGCAGCTTAGGGGGGACAGCCCCAGGAGGCTACACCTTC. This sequence encodes CVSSLGGTAPGGYTF.

This clonotype was observed once. The junction differs from germline at one of its ends, possibly a read error. This chain links TRBV28 with TRBJ1-5, with D unresolved. This CDR3 region has 13 residues. The germline gives CDR1 MDHEN, CDR2 SYDVKM. CDR3 sequence reads: CASCWVADQSQHF. In nucleotides, the CDR3 is TGTGCCTCCTGTTGGGTGGCCGATCAGTCCCAGCATTTT. Together with reference TRBV28 and TRBJ1-5, the CDR3 gives the full variable domain: DVKVTQSSRYLVKRTGEKVFLECVQDMDHENMFWYRQDPGLGLRLIYFSYDVKMKEKGDIPEGYSVSREKKERFSLILESASTNQTSMYLCASCWVADQSQHFGDGTRLSIL.

Worth noting for this clonotype: This could be a read error, since a much larger clone is one nucleotide away. The CDR3 ends on some other residue instead of the conserved phenylalanine or tryptophan, so this is likely a read error. The chain is built from TRBV7-8 and TRBJ2-1; 10 nucleotides line up with TRBD2. CDR1 and CDR2 (germline): SGHVS, FQNEAQ. The CDR3 consists of 16 residues. The ends lost 5 bases at V and 5 bases at J; junction bases unmatched: 9. CDR3 DNA sequence: TGTGCCAGCAGCCAACGACTAGCGGGCGATAACAATGAGCAGTTCCTC. Amino acids: CASSQRLAGDNNEQFL.

A word on this clonotype: Since no conserved phenylalanine or tryptophan closes the CDR3, a read error is the likely cause. This chain links TRBV12-3 or TRBV12-4 with TRBJ1-2; D not certain. CDR3 size: 14 residues. The chain's CDR3 is CANSRDTPVGGYTL. The CDR3 coding sequence is TGTGCAAACAGTCGTGACACTCCCGTGGGTGGCTACACCTTA.

The chain uses TRBV11-1 and TRBJ1-2; perhaps TRBD1 as D (5 bases). Germline CDR1 reads SGHAT; CDR2 reads FQDESV (reference sequence). The ends were cut back, 6 bases at V and 4 bases at J, with 18 bases in the middle. The CDR3 has 15 residues. The CDR3 DNA sequence: TGTGCCAGCAGACCTTCGACCGGGACGTCCTATGGCTACACCTTC. Amino acids: CASRPSTGTSYGYTF.

As regards this clonotype: At one end the junction does not follow the germline gene, possibly because of a read error. The chain is built from TRBV4-2 and TRBJ2-1; D may match TRBD1 or TRBD2 (5 bases each). Germline V gives CDR1 LGHNA, CDR2 YNFKEQ. CDR3 length equals 14 residues. For the CDR3, the DNA is TGTACCAGCAGCCTAGGACATAGCGACAATGAGCAGTTCTTC. Protein product: CTSSLGHSDNEQFF.

With regard to this clonotype: The CDR3 end shows no conserved phenylalanine or tryptophan, and so a read error is likely. The chain employs TRBV11-3 and TRBJ2-3; TRBD2 agrees at 9 bases. The CDR3 loop spans 16 amino acids. Germline assignment: CDR1 SGHNT and CDR2 YENEEA. Trimming took 5 bases from V and 6 from J; bases not matched to a gene: 12. CDR3 residues: CASSGSPAGGVDTQYY. CDR3 nucleotides: TGTGCCAGCAGCGGCAGCCCGGCGGGAGGGGTGGATACGCAGTATTAT.

Turning to this clonotype: One junction end does not reproduce the germline sequence, and a read error may be involved. The rearrangement joins TRBV4-3 to TRBJ1-2; D is possibly TRBD1 (6 bases). CDR3 length equals 16 residues. The V gene's germline CDR1 is LGHNA and CDR2 YSLEER. In DNA form, the CDR3 reads TGCGCCAGCAGCCGGAAAACAGGACAGAGAAACTATGGCTATACCTTC. It encodes CASSRKTGQRNYGYTF.

Note on this clonotype: The junction departs from germline at one end; a sequencing error may be responsible. The V and J genes are TRBV12-3 or TRBV12-4 and TRBJ1-5; D not certain. CDR3 length equals 13 residues. The CDR3 region is CAISLGSNQPQHF. Written as DNA, the CDR3 is TGTGCCATCAGTTTGGGGAGCAATCAGCCCCAGCATTTT.

As concerns this clonotype: Because it lacks the conserved phenylalanine or tryptophan at the end, this CDR3 is likely a read error. The rearrangement joins TRBV5-1 to TRBJ2-2, with D tentatively TRBD1 (5 bases). Per germline, CDR1 SGHRS and CDR2 YFSETQ. There are 13 residues in the CDR3. The CDR3 loop is CASSTGYTGELFL. The CDR3 coding sequence is TGCGCTAGCAGCACAGGTTACACCGGGGAGCTGTTTTTA.

The chain links TRBV29-1 to TRBJ2-1; 7 bases fit TRBD2. From germline, CDR1 is SQVTM and CDR2 ANQGSEA. The CDR3 is made up of 15 amino acids. V was clipped by 4 bases and J by 3 bases; unmatched bases: 9. CDR3: CSVGLVGGLYNEQFF. Here the CDR3 DNA reads TGCAGCGTTGGACTAGTGGGAGGGCTCTACAATGAGCAGTTCTTC.

The chain couples TRBV29-1 to TRBJ2-7; TRBD1 aligns across 9 bases. With V trimmed by 6 bases and J by 5 bases, 8 bases remained unmatched. CDR3 length: 13 amino acids. Germline assignment: CDR1 SQVTM and CDR2 ANQGSEA. CDR3 sequence reads: CSVSGTGFNEQYF. DNA for the CDR3: TGCAGCGTCTCCGGGACAGGGTTCAACGAGCAGTACTTC.

This clonotype was observed at least ten times. The genes are TRBV11-2 and TRBJ2-1; D is undetermined. Germline lookup yields CDR1 SGHAT and CDR2 FQNNGV. Trimming took 0 bases from V and 12 from J, leaving 6 bases between them. This CDR3 contains 11 residues. CDR3 amino acids: CASSLDRRQFF. In DNA, the CDR3 is TGTGCCAGCAGCTTAGACAGGAGGCAGTTCTTC.

With respect to this clonotype: One end of the junction fails to match germline, which may point to a read error. The chain recombines TRBV6-5 with TRBJ1-5, with D possibly matching TRBD1 (5 bases). Per the germline V gene, CDR1 is MNHEY and CDR2 is SVGAGI. The CDR3 is 18 residues long. The DNA for the CDR3 is TGTGCCAGCGGTTATACCCGGCCGACAGCCACTAGCAATCAGACCCAGCATTTT. Residues: CASGYTRPTATSNQTQHF.

Comments on this clonotype: Relative to the germline gene, one junction end is altered; a read error may explain this. This chain's CDR3 is CASNQNPAGNPGELFF. For the CDR3, the DNA is TGTGCCAGCAACCAAAACCCAGCAGGAAACCCCGGGGAGCTGTTTTTT. The gene calls are TRBV4-3 and TRBJ2-2; no clear D. From germline, CDR1 is LGHNA and CDR2 YSLEER. This CDR3 has 16 residues.

The J gene is TRBJ2-7, the V gene TRBV11-2, with 8 bases matching TRBD2. J was trimmed by 7 bases and V by 1 base; bases with no gene match: 12. Germline V gene data show CDR1 as SGHAT and CDR2 as FQNNGV. This CDR3 has 16 amino acids. The CDR3 here is CASSLAAGGPGGEQYF. For the CDR3, the DNA is TGTGCCAGCAGCTTAGCGGCTGGAGGACCGGGAGGGGAGCAGTACTTC.

Details on this clonotype: The junction and the germline gene differ at one end; a read error may be behind it. The rearrangement uses TRBV5-6 and TRBJ2-7; tentatively, D is TRBD1 or TRBD2 (5 bases each). Germline lookup yields CDR1 SGHDT and CDR2 YYEEEE. This CDR3 contains 15 residues. The CDR3 here is CTSSEGTNVRDEQYF. DNA for the CDR3: TGTACCAGCAGCGAGGGGACGAACGTTCGCGACGAGCAGTACTTC.

A remark on this clonotype: Germline and junction disagree at one end, which may indicate a read error. The V gene is TRBV11-2, the J gene TRBJ2-7, with 8 bases fitting TRBD2. The CDR3 is 15 amino acids. Per germline, CDR1 SGHAT and CDR2 FQNNGV. The DNA of the CDR3 is TGTGCCAGCAGCTTAGTAACGGGGGGGCTCTACGGGCAGTACTTC. Its protein is CASSLVTGGLYGQYF.